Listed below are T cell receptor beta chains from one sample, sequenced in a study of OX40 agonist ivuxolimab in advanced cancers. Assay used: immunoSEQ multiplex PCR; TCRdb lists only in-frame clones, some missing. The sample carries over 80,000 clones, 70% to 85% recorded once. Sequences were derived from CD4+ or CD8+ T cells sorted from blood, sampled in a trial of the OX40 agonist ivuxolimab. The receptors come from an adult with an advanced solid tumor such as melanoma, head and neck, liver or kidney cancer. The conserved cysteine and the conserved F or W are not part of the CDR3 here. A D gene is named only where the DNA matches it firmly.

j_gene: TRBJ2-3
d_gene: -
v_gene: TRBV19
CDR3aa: ASSTWQGSTDTQY

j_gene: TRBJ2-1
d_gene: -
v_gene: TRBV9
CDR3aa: ASSVERERSYNEQF

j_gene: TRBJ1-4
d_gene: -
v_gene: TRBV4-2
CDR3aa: ASSQDGKGREKLF

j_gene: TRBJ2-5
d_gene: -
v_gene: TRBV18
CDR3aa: ASSPGSGETQY

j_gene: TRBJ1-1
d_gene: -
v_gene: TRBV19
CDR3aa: ASSIWEVESTEAF

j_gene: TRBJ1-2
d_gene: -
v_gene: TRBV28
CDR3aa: ASSLPGYLGYT

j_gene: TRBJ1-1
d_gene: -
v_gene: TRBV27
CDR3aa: ASSLTLQEWNTEAF

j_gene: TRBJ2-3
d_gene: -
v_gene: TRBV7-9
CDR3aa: ASSASDTQY

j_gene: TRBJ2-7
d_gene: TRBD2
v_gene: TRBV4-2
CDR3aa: ASSQPYRAGGGEQY

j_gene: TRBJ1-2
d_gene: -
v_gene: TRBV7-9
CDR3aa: ASSLSPLDVYT

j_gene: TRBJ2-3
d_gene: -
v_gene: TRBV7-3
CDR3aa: ASSFGDPDTQY

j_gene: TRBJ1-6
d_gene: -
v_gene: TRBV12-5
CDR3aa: ASGLSGGVASPLH

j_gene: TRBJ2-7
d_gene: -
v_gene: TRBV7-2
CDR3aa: ASSGSGTPEGEQY

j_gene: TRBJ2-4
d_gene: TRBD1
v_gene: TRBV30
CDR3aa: AAGTGLTLAKNIQY

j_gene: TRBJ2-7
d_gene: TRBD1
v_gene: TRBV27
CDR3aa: ASSPDRVGYEQY

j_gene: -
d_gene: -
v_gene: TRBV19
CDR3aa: ASSIGQASYEQY

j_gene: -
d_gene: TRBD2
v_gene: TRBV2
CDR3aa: ASSVTAGVAPYEQY

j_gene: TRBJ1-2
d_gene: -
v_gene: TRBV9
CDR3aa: ASSFRRDPGGSGYT

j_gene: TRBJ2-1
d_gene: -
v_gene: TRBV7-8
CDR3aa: ASSSGSYNEQF

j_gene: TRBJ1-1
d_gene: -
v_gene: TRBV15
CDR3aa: ATSSWVSPEAF

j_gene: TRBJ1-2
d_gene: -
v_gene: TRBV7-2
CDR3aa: ASSLAREANYGYT

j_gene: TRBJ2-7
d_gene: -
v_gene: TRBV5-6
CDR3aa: ASSLEQPGIGQY

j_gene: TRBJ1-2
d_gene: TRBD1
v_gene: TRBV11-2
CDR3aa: ASSLDNGQGYYGYT

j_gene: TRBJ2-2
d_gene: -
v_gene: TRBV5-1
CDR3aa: ASSPEWALLSTGELF

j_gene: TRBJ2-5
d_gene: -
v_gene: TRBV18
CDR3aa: ASSPGTPKETQY

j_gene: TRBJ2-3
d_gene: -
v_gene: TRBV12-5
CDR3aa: ASGSLGRATSTQY

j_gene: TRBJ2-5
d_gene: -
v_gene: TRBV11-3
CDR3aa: ASSLGGTAGETQY

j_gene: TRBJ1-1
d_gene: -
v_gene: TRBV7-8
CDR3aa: ASSSGISFTEAF

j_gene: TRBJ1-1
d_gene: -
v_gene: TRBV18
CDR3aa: ASSPPSGLAEAF

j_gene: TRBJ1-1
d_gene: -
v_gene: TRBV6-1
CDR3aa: ASSGDMNTEAF

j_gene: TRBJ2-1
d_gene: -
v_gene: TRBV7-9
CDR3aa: ASSGGTGNEQF

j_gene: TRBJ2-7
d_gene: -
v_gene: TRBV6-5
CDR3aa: ASSYSSRGEQY

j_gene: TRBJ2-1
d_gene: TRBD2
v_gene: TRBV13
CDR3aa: ASSSATSGGDNEQF

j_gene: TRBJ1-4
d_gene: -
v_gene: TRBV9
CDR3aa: ASGRQGTEKLF

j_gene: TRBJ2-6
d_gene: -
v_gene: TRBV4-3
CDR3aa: ASSQAFSGANVLT

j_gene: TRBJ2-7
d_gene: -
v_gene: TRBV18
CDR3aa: ASSRYGTGSYEQY

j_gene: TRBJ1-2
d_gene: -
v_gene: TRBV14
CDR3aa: ASSRGEGRSYGYT

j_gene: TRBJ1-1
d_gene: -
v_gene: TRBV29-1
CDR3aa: SVEERRGTEAF

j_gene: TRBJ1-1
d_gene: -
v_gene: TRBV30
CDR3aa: AWTAHTEAF

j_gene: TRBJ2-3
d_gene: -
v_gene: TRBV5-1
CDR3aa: ASSLWDWESDTQY